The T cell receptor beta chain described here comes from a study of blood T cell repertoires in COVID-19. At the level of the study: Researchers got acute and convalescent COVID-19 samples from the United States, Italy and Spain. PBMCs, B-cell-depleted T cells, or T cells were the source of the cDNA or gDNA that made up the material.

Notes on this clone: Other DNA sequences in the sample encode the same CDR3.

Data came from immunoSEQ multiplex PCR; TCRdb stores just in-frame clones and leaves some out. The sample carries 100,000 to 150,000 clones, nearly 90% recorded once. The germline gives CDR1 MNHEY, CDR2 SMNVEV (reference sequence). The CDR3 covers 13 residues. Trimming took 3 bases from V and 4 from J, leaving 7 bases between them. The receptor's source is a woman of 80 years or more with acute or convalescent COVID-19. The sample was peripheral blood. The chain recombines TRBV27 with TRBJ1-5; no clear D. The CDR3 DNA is TGTGCCAGCAGTTTCTCAGGAAATCAGCCCCAGCATTTT. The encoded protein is CASSFSGNQPQHF.